The 13 T cell receptor beta chains given below trace back to one sample, sequenced in a study of blood T cell repertoires in COVID-19. Repertoires were generated with immunoSEQ multiplex PCR, while TCRdb's copy carries only in-frame clones and drops some. The data contain 200,000 to 250,000 clones, about 82% of them singletons. Material for sequencing was peripheral blood. The receptors come from a woman aged 80 or over with COVID-19, enrolled during active disease.

The genes are TRBV2 and TRBJ2-2; TRBD2 aligns across 10 bases. Losses at the gene ends were 5 bases for V and 1 base for J; bases not matched to a gene: 7. Germline V gene lookup returns CDR1 SNHLY and CDR2 FYNNEI. There are 17 residues in the CDR3. The CDR3 DNA reads as TGTGCCAGCAGTATAGCGGGGGGCCCGATGAACACCGGGGAGCTGTTTTTT. Protein: CASSIAGGPMNTGELFF. The whole variable domain, remainder taken from reference TRBV2 and TRBJ2-2, is EPEVTQTPSHQVTQMGQEVILRCVPISNHLYFYWYRQILGQKVEFLVSFYNNEISEKSEIFDDQFSVERPDGSNFTLKIRSTKLEDSAMYFCASSIAGGPMNTGELFFGEGSRLTVL.

This clone was found a few times. The chain couples TRBV11-2 to TRBJ1-4; the D gene is possibly TRBD1 (5 bases). Trimming took 4 bases from V and 7 from J, leaving 16 bases between them. CDR3 length: 15 residues. Germline lookup yields CDR1 SGHAT and CDR2 FQNNGV. The CDR3 loop reads CASSSSDTGIEKLFF. CDR3 DNA: TGTGCCAGCAGCTCCTCGGACACCGGAATTGAAAAACTGTTTTTT.

Only a few counts were recorded for this clone. The chain carries TRBV5-1 and TRBJ2-3; TRBD2 matches 7 bases. Germline V gives CDR1 SGHRS, CDR2 YFSETQ. V lost 1 base, J lost 5 bases, and 4 bases stayed unmatched. CDR3 length: 14 amino acids. In DNA form, the CDR3 reads TGCGCCAGCAGCTTGAGCGGGGTCGGAGATACGCAGTATTTT. Protein product: CASSLSGVGDTQYF.

This clone was counted once. The V gene is TRBV11-1, the J gene TRBJ1-1; the D is unclear. Per germline, CDR1 SGHAT and CDR2 FQDESV (reference sequence). This CDR3 is built from 16 residues. Trimming stripped 2 bases from V and 5 bases from J, with 18 bases between. CDR3 protein: CASSLLGMGRGTEAFF. CDR3 DNA: TGTGCCAGCAGCTTATTGGGTATGGGTCGGGGAACTGAAGCTTTCTTT. The full variable domain, in which reference TRBV11-1 and TRBJ1-1 provide the parts outside the CDR3, is EAEVAQSPRYKITEKSQAVAFWCDPISGHATLYWYRQILGQGPELLVQFQDESVVDDSQLPKDRFSAERLKGVDSTLKIQPAELGDSAMYLCASSLLGMGRGTEAFFGQGTRLTVV.

This clone has just one count. This chain's CDR3 is CASRRSVADPYNEQFF. In nucleotides, the CDR3 is TGTGCCAGCCGCCGGTCAGTAGCGGACCCCTACAATGAGCAGTTCTTC. The rearrangement links TRBV6-4 to TRBJ2-1; maybe TRBD2 (6 bases). Germline lookup yields CDR1 MRHNA and CDR2 SNTAGT. Trimming left V 8 bases short and J 2 bases short, with 19 bases between. The length of the CDR3 is 16 residues.

The CDR3 reads CASSNIKVTGNTIYF. The CDR3 DNA follows: TGTGCCAGCTCCAACATAAAAGTTACTGGAAACACCATATATTTT. The chain couples TRBV18 to TRBJ1-3, with D unclear. Germline assignment: CDR1 KGHSH and CDR2 LQKENI. The CDR3 is 15 amino acids. The germline V and J ends were trimmed by 6 bases and 2 bases, with 14 bases remaining between them.

This rearrangement joins TRBV3-1 (or the pseudogene TRBV3-2) to TRBJ1-1, with D uncertain. Trimming stripped 5 bases from V and 1 base from J, with 8 bases between. CDR3 size: 13 residues. Germline assignment: CDR1 LGHDT and CDR2 YNNKEL (reference sequence). The CDR3 sequence is CASSSTTNTEAFF. DNA of the CDR3: TGTGCCAGCAGCTCCACTACGAACACTGAAGCTTTCTTT.

The rearrangement joins TRBV6-5 to TRBJ1-1; a weak D match, TRBD1 (6 bases). Germline V gene data show CDR1 as MNHEY and CDR2 as SVGAGI. Trimming shortened V by 5 bases and J by 4 bases, and 14 bases separated the two germline ends. This CDR3 spans 14 amino acids. The CDR3 DNA sequence: TGTGCCAGCAGTCCCGAAGGGGGTATCACTGAAGCTTTCTTT. This codes for CASSPEGGITEAFF.

The chain recombines TRBV18 with TRBJ1-4; D might be TRBD1 (6 bases). Germline V gene data show CDR1 as KGHSH and CDR2 as LQKENI. Deletions cut 3 bases from V and 7 bases from J, with 15 bases between. The CDR3 loop spans 15 amino acids. CDR3 loop: CASSPLQGIGEKLFF. Here the CDR3 DNA reads TGTGCCAGCTCACCCTTACAGGGTATCGGTGAAAAACTGTTTTTT. Full variable domain (outside the CDR3, taken from reference TRBV18 and TRBJ1-4): NAGVMQNPRHLVRRRGQEARLRCSPMKGHSHVYWYRQLPEEGLKFMVYLQKENIIDESGMPKERFSAEFPKEGPSILRIQQVVRGDSAAYFCASSPLQGIGEKLFFGSGTQLSVL.

The chain recombines TRBV2 with TRBJ2-3, with 8 bases that match TRBD2. V trimming: 11 bases; J trimming: 2 bases; junction bases outside the gene matches: 12. The CDR3 has 15 residues. Germline CDR1 reads SNHLY; CDR2 reads FYNNEI. The CDR3 spells CAAPGAGGPTDTQYF. CDR3 DNA sequence: TGTGCCGCCCCCGGGGCGGGGGGCCCCACAGATACGCAGTATTTT.

This chain connects TRBV30 to TRBJ1-4, with 7 positions matching TRBD1. V lost 7 bases, J lost 3 bases, and 8 bases stayed unmatched. The germline CDR1 and CDR2 sequences are GTSNPN and SVGIG (reference sequence). The CDR3 has 14 residues. CDR3 amino acids: CASRGGASNEKLFF. The CDR3 DNA follows: TGTGCCTCCAGAGGGGGCGCTTCTAATGAAAAACTGTTTTTT.

In its sample, this clone was seen once. The chain combines TRBV5-1 with TRBJ1-2; 7 nucleotides match TRBD1. Germline values: CDR1 SGHRS, CDR2 YFSETQ. The CDR3 covers 12 residues. The ends lost 5 bases at V and 6 bases at J; junction bases unmatched: 4. CDR3 residues: CASSPGGNGYTF. The DNA of the CDR3 is TGCGCCAGCAGTCCAGGGGGTAATGGCTACACCTTC. The complete variable domain, with remaining parts taken from reference TRBV5-1 and TRBJ1-2, reads KAGVTQTPRYLIKTRGQQVTLSCSPISGHRSVSWYQQTPGQGLQFLFEYFSETQRNKGNFPGRFSGRQFSNSRSEMNVSTLELGDSALYLCASSPGGNGYTFGSGTRLTVV.

This clone was counted only a few times. The rearrangement links TRBV14 to TRBJ2-5, with 7 positions matching TRBD1. Looked up from germline, CDR1 is SGHDN and CDR2 is FVKESK. The CDR3 is 15 amino acids. Trimming cost V 5 bases and J 1 base; bases outside gene matches: 7. CDR3 DNA sequence: TGTGCCAGCAGCGAGCTTCGGGACAGCCAAGAGACCCAGTACTTC. This encodes CASSELRDSQETQYF.